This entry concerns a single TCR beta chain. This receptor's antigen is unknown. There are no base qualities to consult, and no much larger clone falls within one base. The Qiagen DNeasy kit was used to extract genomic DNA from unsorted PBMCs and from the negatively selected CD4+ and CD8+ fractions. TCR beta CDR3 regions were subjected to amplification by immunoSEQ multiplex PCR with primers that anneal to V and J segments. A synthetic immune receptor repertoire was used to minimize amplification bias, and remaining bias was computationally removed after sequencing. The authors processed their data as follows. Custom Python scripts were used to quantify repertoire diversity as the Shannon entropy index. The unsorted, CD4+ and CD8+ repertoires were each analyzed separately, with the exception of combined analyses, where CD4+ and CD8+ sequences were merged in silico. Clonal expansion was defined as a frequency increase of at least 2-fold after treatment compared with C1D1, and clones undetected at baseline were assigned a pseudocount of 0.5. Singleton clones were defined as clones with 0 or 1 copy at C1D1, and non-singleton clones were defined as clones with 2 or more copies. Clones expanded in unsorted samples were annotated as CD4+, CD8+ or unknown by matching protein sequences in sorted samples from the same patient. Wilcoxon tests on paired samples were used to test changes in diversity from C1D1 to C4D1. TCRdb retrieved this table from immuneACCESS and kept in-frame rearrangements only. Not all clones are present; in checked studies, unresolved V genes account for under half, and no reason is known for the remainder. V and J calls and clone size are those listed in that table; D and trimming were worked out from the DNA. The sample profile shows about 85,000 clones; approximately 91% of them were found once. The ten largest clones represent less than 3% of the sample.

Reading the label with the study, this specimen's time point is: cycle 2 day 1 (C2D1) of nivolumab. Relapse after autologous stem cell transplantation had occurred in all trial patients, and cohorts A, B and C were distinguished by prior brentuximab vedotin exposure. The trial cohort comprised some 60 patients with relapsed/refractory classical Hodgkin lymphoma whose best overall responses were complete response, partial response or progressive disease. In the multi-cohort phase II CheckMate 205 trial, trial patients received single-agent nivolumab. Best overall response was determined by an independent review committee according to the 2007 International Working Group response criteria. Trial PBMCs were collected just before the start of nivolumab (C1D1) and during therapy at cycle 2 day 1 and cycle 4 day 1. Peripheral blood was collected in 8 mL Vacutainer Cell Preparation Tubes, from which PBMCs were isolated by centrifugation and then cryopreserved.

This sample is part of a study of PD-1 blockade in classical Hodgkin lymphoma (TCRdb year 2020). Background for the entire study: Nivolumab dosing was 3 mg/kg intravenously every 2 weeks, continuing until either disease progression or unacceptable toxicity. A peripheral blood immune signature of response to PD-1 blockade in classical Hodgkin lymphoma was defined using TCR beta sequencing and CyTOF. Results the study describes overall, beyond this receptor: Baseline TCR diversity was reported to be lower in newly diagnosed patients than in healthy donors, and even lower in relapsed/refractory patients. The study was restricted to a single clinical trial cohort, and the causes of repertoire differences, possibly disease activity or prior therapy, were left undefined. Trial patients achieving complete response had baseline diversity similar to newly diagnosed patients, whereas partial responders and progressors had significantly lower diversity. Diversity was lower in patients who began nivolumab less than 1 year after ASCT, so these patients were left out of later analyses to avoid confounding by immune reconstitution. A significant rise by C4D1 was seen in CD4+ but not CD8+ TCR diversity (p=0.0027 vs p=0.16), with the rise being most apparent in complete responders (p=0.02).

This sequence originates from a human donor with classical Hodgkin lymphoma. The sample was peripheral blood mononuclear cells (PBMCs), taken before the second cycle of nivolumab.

The CDR3 reads as follows: CASSLVGFNTEAFF. The DNA sequence follows: TGTGCCAGCAGCTTGGTGGGATTTAACACTGAAGCTTTCTTT. The chain uses TRBV5-6 and TRBJ1-1; no D gene call is confident. Taken from cysteine to phenylalanine, the CDR3 has 14 residues. The kept DNA is CDR3 alone, 42 bases in frame from the first base. Between the V and J ends, shortened by 0 bases and 2 bases respectively, the junction contains 8 bases. CDR1 and CDR2 are drawn from the germline V gene: SGHDT, YYEEEE.